Listed below are T cell receptor beta chains from one sample, sequenced in a study of blood T cell repertoires in COVID-19. The assay was immunoSEQ multiplex PCR, and TCRdb's table has in-frame clones only and misses some. The sample records about 180,000 clones, 81% being singletons. Sample: peripheral blood. The receptors were gathered from a woman aged 80 or over with COVID-19, enrolled during active disease. Both conserved end residues are part of each CDR3. D genes are given only for firm matches. Only part of the rows carry a size: once, few, many, or a class if the clone is expanded.

CDR3	DNA	size	D	V	J	length
CASSQDGLAGVDTGELFF	TGCGCCAGCAGCCAAGATGGGCTAGCGGGGGTGGACACCGGGGAGCTGTTTTTT	.	TRBD2	TRBV4-3	TRBJ2-2	18
CASSPPWTSGYNEQFF	TGTGCCAGCTCACCACCGTGGACTAGCGGATACAATGAGCAGTTCTTC	.	TRBD2	TRBV18	TRBJ2-1	16
CASSATGFDAFF	TGTGCCAGCAGCGCGACAGGGTTTGATGCTTTCTTT	.	TRBD1	TRBV12-3/TRBV12-4	TRBJ1-1	12
CASRLVGELFF	TGTGCCAGCAGACTAGTCGGGGAGCTGTTTTTT	.	.	TRBV12-3/TRBV12-4	TRBJ2-2	11
CASSSGTGGEKLFF	TGTGCCAGCAGCTCCGGGACAGGGGGTGAAAAACTGTTTTTT	.	TRBD1	TRBV5-6	TRBJ1-4	14
CASSQGQESYEQYF	TGTGCCAGCAGTCAAGGACAGGAATCCTACGAGCAGTACTTC	.	TRBD1	TRBV28	TRBJ2-7	14
CALVGSTRTDTQYF	TGTGCCCTAGTTGGTAGCACCCGCACAGATACGCAGTATTTT	.	.	TRBV2	TRBJ2-3	14
CSGRDRNTEAFF	TGCAGCGGCCGGGACAGGAACACTGAAGCTTTCTTT	.	TRBD1	TRBV29-1	TRBJ1-1	12
CASSILGGATNEKLFF	TGTGCCAGTAGTATACTAGGGGGGGCCACTAATGAAAAACTGTTTTTT	.	.	TRBV19	TRBJ1-4	16
CASSAGGAGNTIYF	TGTGCCAGCAGCGCAGGGGGCGCGGGAAACACCATATATTTT	.	TRBD1	TRBV5-6	TRBJ1-3	14
CASSYGDRSNEKLFF	TGCGCCAGCAGCTATGGGGACAGGTCAAATGAAAAACTGTTTTTT	.	TRBD1	TRBV5-1	TRBJ1-4	15
CASSWTANYGYTF	TGTGCCAGTAGTTGGACAGCGAACTATGGCTACACCTTC	few	.	TRBV19	TRBJ1-2	13
CASSQDRGTGTLSGYTF	TGCGCCAGCAGCCAAGATCGGGGGACAGGGACTCTGAGCGGCTACACCTTC	.	TRBD1	TRBV4-3	TRBJ1-2	17
CASSVRGTANEQFF	TGTGCCAGCAGTGTTCGCGGAACCGCCAATGAGCAGTTCTTC	.	.	TRBV2	TRBJ2-1	14
CASSLRLASGELFF	TGTGCCAGCAGCTTACGGTTAGCCAGCGGGGAGCTGTTTTTT	few	.	TRBV7-2	TRBJ2-2	14
CATSDLAGTGSSTEAFF	TGTGCCACCAGTGATTTGGCCGGGACAGGTTCGAGCACTGAAGCTTTCTTT	few	TRBD1	TRBV24-1	TRBJ1-1	17
CASSLQGRGPDTQYF	TGTGCCAGCAGTTTACAGGGAAGGGGCCCAGATACGCAGTATTTT	.	.	TRBV6-6	TRBJ2-3	15
CASSPARGLDQPQHF	TGTGCCAGCTCACCCGCCAGGGGTCTCGATCAGCCCCAGCATTTT	.	.	TRBV18	TRBJ1-5	15
CASSGGGHEAFF	TGTGCCAGCAGTGGGGGCGGCCATGAAGCTTTCTTT	.	.	TRBV28	TRBJ1-1	12
CASSLGLAVFAGANVLTF	TGTGCCAGCAGCTTGGGACTAGCGGTTTTCGCTGGGGCCAACGTCCTGACTTTC	.	TRBD2	TRBV5-4	TRBJ2-6	18
CASSRQGAPPYEQYF	TGTGCCAGCAGCCGACAGGGGGCGCCCCCCTACGAGCAGTACTTC	.	TRBD1	TRBV5-6	TRBJ2-7	15
CASSLGHSTYEQYF	TGCGCCAGCAGCTTGGGTCACTCTACCTACGAGCAGTACTTC	once	.	TRBV5-1	TRBJ2-7	14
CASLAGDPGDEQFF	TGTGCCAGCCTAGCGGGAGATCCCGGGGATGAGCAGTTCTTC	.	TRBD2	TRBV7-9	TRBJ2-1	14
CASSWTGGAPGELFF	TGCGCCAGCAGTTGGACAGGGGGCGCCCCCGGGGAGCTGTTTTTT	.	TRBD1	TRBV5-1	TRBJ2-2	15
CAWSRRGDTEAFF	TGTGCCTGGAGTCGCAGGGGGGACACTGAAGCTTTCTTT	.	TRBD1	TRBV30	TRBJ1-1	13
CSASQGAYGYTF	TGCAGCGCTTCACAGGGGGCCTATGGCTACACCTTC	.	TRBD1	TRBV29-1	TRBJ1-2	12
CASSVLTGDSTDTQYF	TGCGCCAGCAGCGTATTGACAGGGGACAGCACAGATACGCAGTATTTT	.	TRBD1	TRBV5-1	TRBJ2-3	16
CASSTGLADTDTQYF	TGTGCCAGCAGTACCGGACTAGCGGACACAGATACGCAGTATTTT	.	TRBD2	TRBV2	TRBJ2-3	15
CASSSLAGVTDTQYF	TGTGCCAGCAGCTCACTAGCGGGAGTAACAGATACGCAGTATTTT	.	TRBD2	TRBV6-5	TRBJ2-3	15
CASSDAGGDTEAFF	TGTGCCAGCAGTGATGCCGGGGGGGACACTGAAGCTTTCTTT	few	.	TRBV6-1	TRBJ1-1	14
CASSVTPTYEQYF	TGCGCCAGCAGTGTGACACCGACCTACGAGCAGTACTTC	.	.	TRBV5-1	TRBJ2-7	13
CASSDGDRVTEYEQYF	TGTGCCAGCAGTGATGGTGATCGGGTCACGGAATACGAGCAGTACTTC	.	.	TRBV6-1	TRBJ2-7	16
CASSLGRSYVGEQFF	TGTGCCAGCAGTTTAGGGAGATCGTATGTAGGTGAGCAGTTCTTC	.	.	TRBV27	TRBJ2-1	15
CASSPTQGADPYEQYF	TGTGCCAGCAGCCCCACTCAGGGGGCCGACCCCTACGAGCAGTACTTC	.	TRBD1	TRBV13	TRBJ2-7	16
CASSPTGTFGTGELFF	TGCGCCAGCAGCCCCACGGGTACGTTCGGCACCGGGGAGCTGTTTTTT	.	.	TRBV5-1	TRBJ2-2	16
CASRPDRNTEAFF	TGTGCCAGCAGACCGGACAGGAACACTGAAGCTTTCTTT	.	.	TRBV7-8	TRBJ1-1	13
CASRPGQRTDTQYF	TGTGCCAGCAGACCGGGACAGCGCACAGATACGCAGTATTTT	.	.	TRBV21-1	TRBJ2-3	14
CASSLQGALDGYTF	TGTGCCAGCAGTTTACAGGGGGCGCTTGATGGCTACACCTTC	.	TRBD1	TRBV13	TRBJ1-2	14
CASSPGQGSVRVDTIYF	TGTGCCAGCAGCCCCGGACAGGGTTCGGTACGAGTGGACACCATATATTTT	.	TRBD1	TRBV11-2	TRBJ1-3	17
CASSEALRVTQYF	TGTGCCAGCAGTGAAGCCTTGAGAGTGACCCAGTACTTC	once	.	TRBV6-1	TRBJ2-5	13
CASSYGGNSYNEQFF	TGTGCCAGCAGTTACGGCGGGAACTCCTACAATGAGCAGTTCTTC	.	.	TRBV6-5	TRBJ2-1	15
CASSSERYWGGAGDTQYF	TGTGCCAGCAGCTCCGAACGTTATTGGGGGGGAGCTGGAGATACGCAGTATTTT	.	TRBD2	TRBV7-9	TRBJ2-3	18
CAWSVSGGGQIPFLSSYNSPLHF	TGTGCCTGGAGTGTAAGTGGCGGGGGGCAGATACCCTTCTTGAGCTCCTATAATTCACCCCTCCACTTT	.	.	TRBV30	TRBJ1-6	23
CASSRQGTDTQYF	TGTGCCAGCAGCCGACAGGGTACAGATACGCAGTATTTT	.	TRBD1	TRBV7-3	TRBJ2-3	13
CASSPTGRREAFF	TGTGCCAGCAGTCCGACAGGGAGGAGGGAAGCTTTCTTT	.	TRBD1	TRBV6-5	TRBJ1-1	13
CSVEDHGGTEAFF	TGCAGCGTTGAAGATCACGGGGGCACTGAAGCTTTCTTT	once	.	TRBV29-1	TRBJ1-1	13